The rows below give T cell receptor beta chains drawn from one sample of a study of persistence of HIV-infected CD4 T cells. Antigen specificity for these receptors is unknown. Clones were read by immunoSEQ multiplex PCR, and TCRdb kept only the in-frame ones, dropping some. Of about 50,000 clones in the sample, around 75% were seen once. The sample was CD4+ T cells sorted from PBMCs after roughly 18-hour stimulation, taken from a patient who received antiretroviral therapy. These receptors were taken from an adult man with HIV who was CMV-seropositive. Each CDR3 is given with its conserved first and last residue. The D gene is left open where the match is weak. Expanded clones are given a class, and other clones once, few, many or no size at all.

J: TRBJ2-7
D: .
V: TRBV9
size: .
length: 14
DNA: TGTGCCAGCAGCGTAAATGAGGGATACTACGAGCAGTACTTC
CDR3: CASSVNEGYYEQYF

J: TRBJ1-2
D: .
V: TRBV29-1
size: once
length: 13
DNA: TGCAGCGTTGAGACTTATGGCTACTATGGCTACACCTTC
CDR3: CSVETYGYYGYTF

J: TRBJ2-7
D: TRBD2
V: TRBV7-2
size: few
length: 15
DNA: TGTGCCAGCAGCCTTGGTGGCGGGAGAGCCTACGAGCAGTACTTC
CDR3: CASSLGGGRAYEQYF

J: TRBJ1-3
D: .
V: TRBV5-1
size: once
length: 11
DNA: TGCGCCAGCAGCTTCTTAAACACCATATATTTT
CDR3: CASSFLNTIYF

J: TRBJ2-5
D: .
V: TRBV7-2
size: .
length: 13
DNA: TGTGCCAGCAGCTCCGGTATTGCGGAGACCCAGTACTTC
CDR3: CASSSGIAETQYF

J: TRBJ1-1
D: .
V: TRBV7-8
size: .
length: 18
DNA: TGTGCCAGCAGCTTAGGATCGGCTGGGTTTACGGTGTCCACTGAAGCTTTCTTT
CDR3: CASSLGSAGFTVSTEAFF

J: TRBJ2-1
D: .
V: TRBV2
size: .
length: 14
DNA: TGTGCCAGCAGGCTCTTCCTCCGGGAGTATGAGCAGTTCTTC
CDR3: CASRLFLREYEQFF

J: TRBJ2-7
D: .
V: TRBV25-1
size: .
length: 16
DNA: TGTGCCAGCAGCCCGCACTCGCCGGGACGGACCTACGAGCAGTACTTC
CDR3: CASSPHSPGRTYEQYF

J: TRBJ2-2
D: TRBD1
V: TRBV10-3
size: .
length: 15
DNA: TGTGCCATCAGTGAGGCGACAGGGGACACCGGGGAGCTGTTTTTT
CDR3: CAISEATGDTGELFF

J: TRBJ1-4
D: .
V: TRBV5-1
size: .
length: 16
DNA: TGCGCCAGCAGCTCTGGCCGGCCTGCAACTAATGAAAAACTGTTTTTT
CDR3: CASSSGRPATNEKLFF

J: TRBJ1-4
D: .
V: TRBV30
size: .
length: 14
DNA: TGTGCCTGGAGTGTACGGGGGGGGAATGAAAAACTGTTTTTT
CDR3: CAWSVRGGNEKLFF

J: TRBJ2-5
D: .
V: TRBV5-1
size: .
length: 18
DNA: TGCGCCAGCAGCTTGGATTACAGACACGACACAAGTTGGGTGACCCAGTACTTC
CDR3: CASSLDYRHDTSWVTQYF

J: TRBJ2-7
D: .
V: TRBV6-5
size: .
length: 13
DNA: TGTGCCAGCAGCAGGCAGACGAGCTACGAGCAGTACTTC
CDR3: CASSRQTSYEQYF

J: TRBJ1-4
D: .
V: TRBV18
size: .
length: 16
DNA: TGTGCCAGCTCACAAACGGACAGTGCAACTAATGAAAAACTGTTTTTT
CDR3: CASSQTDSATNEKLFF

J: TRBJ1-6
D: .
V: TRBV18
size: few
length: 15
DNA: TGTGCCAGCTCACCACAGACAGGCCCTAATTCACCCCTCCACTTT
CDR3: CASSPQTGPNSPLHF

J: TRBJ1-4
D: TRBD1
V: TRBV4-1
size: .
length: 16
DNA: TGCGCCAGCAGCCCAACTGGACAGGGAACTAATGAAAAACTGTTTTTT
CDR3: CASSPTGQGTNEKLFF

J: TRBJ1-5
D: .
V: TRBV7-9
size: few
length: 15
DNA: TGTGCCAGCAGCGCCGGACCCAGCAGCAATCAGCCCCAGCATTTT
CDR3: CASSAGPSSNQPQHF

J: TRBJ1-2
D: .
V: TRBV6-5
size: once
length: 13
DNA: TGTGCCAGCAGCCAAGACAGTGACTATGGCTACACCTTC
CDR3: CASSQDSDYGYTF

J: TRBJ2-7
D: TRBD2
V: TRBV7-9
size: few
length: 15
DNA: TGTGCCAGCAGCCTATCCGTAGCGGGAGTCGTCGAGCAGTACTTC
CDR3: CASSLSVAGVVEQYF

J: TRBJ2-3
D: .
V: TRBV7-9
size: .
length: 11
DNA: TGTGCCAGCAGCCTGGCAGATACGCAGTATTTT
CDR3: CASSLADTQYF